The clone carrying this T cell receptor beta chain turned up a few times. V trimming: 5 bases; J trimming: 14 bases; junction bases outside the gene matches: 8. CDR3 length equals 14 residues. The entry originates in a study of patients and donors after allogeneic stem cell transplantation. TCRdb re-analysed the RT-PCR reads in MiXCR, keeping a single row per CDR3 protein. The table shows about 960,000 distinct CDR3 sequences, with 15% to 20% occurring only once. The source of this sequence is a human donor who was either an allogeneic HSCT recipient or a stem cell or donor lymphocyte infusion donor (not recorded which). It is not recorded whose cells these are; they may come from a transplant donor. This chain uses TRBV12-3 or TRBV12-4 with TRBJ2-3; 15 nucleotides match TRBD2. The sample consisted of blood, either unsorted or a sorted T cell fraction (not recorded which). CDR3: CASSPGTSGRQGYF. As DNA, the CDR3 is TGTGCCAGCAGTCCCGGGACTAGCGGGAGGCAAGGGTATTTT.